This TCR beta chain is from a study of blood T cell repertoires in COVID-19 (dated by TCRdb to 2020 to 2021). For the wider study: Samples covering the acute and convalescent phases of COVID-19 were provided by collaborators in the United States, Italy and Spain. The prospective study material was composed of cDNA or gDNA derived from T cells, B-cell-depleted T cells, or PBMCs. The dataset comprised deeply sampled blood TCRbeta repertoires from subjects exposed to, actively infected with, or recovered from COVID-19. The repertoires were made available in a free public database intended to serve as a resource for research on the immune response to SARS-CoV-2. The samples were drawn from the first 160 participants of the ongoing ImmuneRACE study and from 1,254 subjects provided by 6 global collaborators. A de-identified subject ID, COVID-19 status, age in years and sex were almost always included in the sample metadata. HLA class I and class II types, where available, came from metadata supplied by the sample provider rather than from assay-based typing.

Study-wide findings and limitations: The quantity of clinical and demographic metadata differed by source and by participant and was supplied without curation.

The collaborating institutions used their own protocols to collect whole blood in K2EDTA tubes. Collaborator samples were shipped for TCRbeta analysis as frozen whole blood, isolated PBMCs, or DNA extracted from either sample type. Reading from cysteine to phenylalanine, the CDR3 counts 15 amino acids. Left in the record is the CDR3 DNA by itself, 45 bases read in frame from the first base. CDR1 and CDR2 are read off the germline V gene as MDHEN and SYDVKM. Compared with germline, V lacks 3 bases and J lacks 0 bases; bases without a gene match: 3. The immunoSEQ Assay, a bias-controlled multiplex PCR, was used to amplify TCRbeta CDR3 regions from genomic DNA. In the source study's methods: Within the assay, amplification of reference gene primers was used to estimate how many nucleated cells each sample contained. Sequence reads were collapsed and filtered to measure the absolute abundance of every unique TCRbeta CDR3 rearrangement. For each sample, productive Simpson clonality was calculated by taking the square root of Simpson's diversity index across productive rearrangements. Sourced from immuneACCESS, this table was stored by TCRdb with only in-frame sequences that have V and J called. A share of the clones is absent; for the studies checked, an unresolved V gene accounts for under half, and the remainder has no known explanation. The V and J calls and clone size were taken over from that table, and D and trimming were inferred from the DNA. For this sample there are over 15,000 clones; about nine tenths appear just once. The leading ten clones occupy about 16% of the sample.

Comment on this clone: Which antigen it targets is not known. Base qualities are missing; no much larger clone stands one base away.

This receptor was obtained from a human donor with active COVID-19. The donor label of this sample is uncertain. The sequencing input was peripheral blood. The chain is encoded by TRBV28 joined to TRBJ2-3, with 7 bases matching TRBD2. CDR3 protein: CASSLGGVSTDTQYF. The nucleotide sequence reads TGTGCCAGCAGTTTGGGGGGGGTGAGCACAGATACGCAGTATTTT.